The clone carrying this TCR beta chain showed up just once. The antigen remains undetermined. This entry belongs to a study of T cell responses to AZD1222 COVID-19 vaccine. Across the whole study: Second-dose intervals near 4 or 12 weeks were combined.

Repertoires were generated with immunoSEQ multiplex PCR, while TCRdb's copy carries only in-frame clones and drops some. This table holds around 120,000 clones, 85% to 90% found once. Study-wide results and limits: Spike-specific TCRs gained breadth and depth after people received two AZD1222 doses. Only a handful of people who got AZD1222 tested seropositive at baseline. The donor group comprised mostly white British people and more females; the analysis possibly underestimated clonal diversity.

This CDR3 region has 17 residues. Trimming took 1 base from V and 0 from J, leaving 15 bases between them. Germline loops: CDR1 SEHNR, CDR2 FQNEAQ (reference sequence). The chain uses TRBV7-9 and TRBJ1-1; D not certain. The source material was peripheral blood, sampled on day 0 of AZD1222 vaccination. The clonotype comes from an adult in good health. The CDR3 spells CASSLVGELAMNTEAFF. The CDR3 bases are TGTGCCAGCAGCTTAGTCGGGGAGCTTGCCATGAACACTGAAGCTTTCTTT.